Below, 18 T cell receptor beta chains from the same sample are listed, as sequenced in a study of neurological immune-mediated disorders. MiXCR, run by TCRdb on the 5' RACE reads, gives a single entry per CDR3 protein. The profile covers 50,000 to 80,000 distinct CDR3 sequences, with 4.5% appearing a single time and around 6.9% taken by the ten largest. Sequences were obtained from PBMCs. These receptors came from a man aged 25-45 years with multiple sclerosis.

Turning to this clonotype: The junction shows a germline mismatch at one end, possibly a read error. The rearrangement joins TRBV5-6 to TRBJ1-5, with 7 bases fitting TRBD1. Germline loops: CDR1 SGHDT, CDR2 YYEEEE. The CDR3 length is 14 residues. DNA of the CDR3: TGTGCCAGCAGACATGACAGGGCTGGCCAGCCCCAGAATTTT. As protein: CASRHDRAGQPQNF. Combining the CDR3 with reference TRBV5-6 and TRBJ1-5 gives the whole variable domain DAGVTQSPTHLIKTRGQQVTLRCSPKSGHDTVSWYQQALGQGPQFIFQYYEEEERQRGNFPDRFSGHQFPNYSSELNVNALLLGDSALYLCASRHDRAGQPQNFGDGTRLSIL.

This clonotype was recorded at least ten times. This sequence joins TRBV6-5 and TRBJ2-7, with D possibly matching TRBD1 (5 bases). The CDR3 extends over 14 amino acids. V shed 2 bases and J shed 3 bases, with 11 bases lying between them. CDR1 and CDR2 (germline): MNHEY, SVGAGI. CDR3 residues: CASSYGQGGYEQYF. CDR3 bases: TGTGCCAGCAGTTACGGGCAGGGTGGCTACGAGCAGTACTTC.

This clonotype was detected ten times or more. The chain uses TRBV2 and TRBJ1-5; 7 bases align to TRBD1. Germline V gene data show CDR1 as SNHLY and CDR2 as FYNNEI. The CDR3 is made up of 14 amino acids. V lost 4 bases, J lost 5 bases, and 5 bases stayed unmatched. The CDR3 nucleotides are TGTGCCAGCAGTGCGACAGGGTCGGATCAGCCCCAGCATTTT. As protein: CASSATGSDQPQHF.

The chain carries TRBV5-1 and TRBJ2-1; no clear D. Trimming took 4 bases from V and 7 from J, leaving 15 bases between them. The germline CDR1 and CDR2 sequences are SGHRS and YFSETQ. This CDR3 region has 14 residues. DNA of the CDR3: TGCGCCAGCAGCACTGGGGAAGGTATAAATGAGCAGTTCTTC. Translating gives CASSTGEGINEQFF.

In this sample, this clonotype turned up many times. The gene calls are TRBV20-1 and TRBJ1-1; 8 bases map to TRBD1. The ends lost 5 bases at V and 7 bases at J; junction bases unmatched: 6. This CDR3 is 12 amino acids long. Germline V gene data show CDR1 as DFQATT and CDR2 as SNEGSKA (reference sequence). The CDR3 DNA is TGCAGTGCTTTTCACAGGGGGATTGAAGCTTTCTTT. Its translation: CSAFHRGIEAFF.

This clonotype occurred many times. This chain connects TRBV29-1 to TRBJ2-1; 9 bases agree with TRBD2. The CDR3 is 15 residues long. The germline CDR1 and CDR2 sequences are SQVTM and ANQGSEA. The V segment lost 5 bases and the J segment 0 bases; nucleotides outside the gene matches: 5. The CDR3 loop reads CSVSGTSTSYNEQFF. In nucleotides, the CDR3 is TGCAGCGTTTCAGGGACTAGCACCTCCTACAATGAGCAGTTCTTC.

This clonotype showed up many times. This chain connects TRBV29-1 to TRBJ1-2; TRBD1 matches 7 bases. Germline trimming cut 7 bases from V and 6 bases from J; bases unmatched to any gene: 5. The CDR3 runs 11 residues. Germline lookup yields CDR1 SQVTM and CDR2 ANQGSEA. The CDR3 here is CSGKGTDGYTF. The CDR3 nucleotides read TGCAGCGGCAAAGGGACAGATGGCTACACCTTC.

The V gene is TRBV5-1, the J gene TRBJ1-6; tentative D call: TRBD1 (5 bases). CDR3 length equals 14 residues. V was pared by 3 bases and J by 14 bases, with 18 bases between. The V gene's germline CDR1 is SGHRS and CDR2 YFSETQ. The CDR3 sequence: CASSSGTSFSTLHF. In DNA, the CDR3 is TGCGCCAGCAGCTCCGGGACCTCTTTTAGCACCCTCCACTTT. Filled out from reference TRBV5-1 and TRBJ1-6, the complete variable domain reads KAGVTQTPRYLIKTRGQQVTLSCSPISGHRSVSWYQQTPGQGLQFLFEYFSETQRNKGNFPGRFSGRQFSNSRSEMNVSTLELGDSALYLCASSSGTSFSTLHFGNGTRLTVT.

This rearrangement joins TRBV2 to TRBJ2-3; a possible D gene is TRBD2 (5 bases). V was shortened by 11 bases and J by 5 bases, with 14 bases between the two germline ends. CDR1 is SNHLY and CDR2 is FYNNEI in the germline V gene. The CDR3 has 12 amino acids. The CDR3 sequence is CAVGNAGDTQYF. In nucleotides, the CDR3 is TGTGCCGTCGGAAACGCGGGAGATACGCAGTATTTT.

This clonotype has only a few counts. A junction boundary mismatches the germline segment, possibly from a read error. This rearrangement joins TRBV12-3 or TRBV12-4 to TRBJ1-5; D is undetermined. The CDR3 is 10 residues long. The CDR3 DNA reads TGTGCCAGCAGTTTTGAGCCCCAGAATTTT. It specifies CASSFEPQNF.

In its sample, this clonotype was seen a few times. This chain links TRBV10-2 with TRBJ1-6; perhaps TRBD1 as D (6 bases). Deletions cut 3 bases from V and 6 bases from J, with 15 bases between. This CDR3 contains 16 residues. CDR1 and CDR2 (germline): WSHSY, SAAADI. CDR3 residues: CASSERKGGVNSPLHF. The CDR3 DNA reads TGCGCCAGCAGTGAAAGGAAAGGGGGAGTTAATTCACCCCTCCACTTT.

The V call is TRBV4-1, the J call TRBJ1-1, with 7 bases matching TRBD1. This CDR3 comprises 13 residues. CDR1 and CDR2 (germline): MGHRA, YSYEKL. With 3 bases clipped from V and 7 bases from J, the junction kept 5 bases outside the gene matches. The CDR3 loop reads CASSQTGRSEAFF. CDR3 DNA: TGCGCCAGCAGCCAGACAGGGCGTAGTGAAGCTTTCTTT.

The V call is TRBV12-3 or TRBV12-4, the J call TRBJ2-3; 15 bases fit TRBD2. V dropped 6 bases and J dropped 7; count of bases not matched to a gene: 14. CDR3 length equals 18 residues. The CDR3 region is CASSPTPGLAGGQHTQYF. The CDR3 DNA follows: TGTGCCAGCAGCCCTACCCCCGGACTAGCGGGGGGGCAGCATACGCAGTATTTT.

This clonotype occurred many times. The gene calls are TRBV7-3 and TRBJ1-1; no clear D. This CDR3 contains 13 residues. Trimming removed 1 base from V and 2 bases from J, with 5 bases in between. Germline values: CDR1 SGHTA, CDR2 FQGTGA. The CDR3 spells CASSLNINTEAFF. CDR3 nucleotides: TGTGCCAGCAGCTTAAATATCAACACTGAAGCTTTCTTT.

The chain joins TRBV14 to TRBJ1-2; the D gene is possibly TRBD1 (6 bases). The germline V gene encodes CDR1 SGHDN and CDR2 FVKESK. With 2 bases removed from V and 4 bases from J, the gap between germline ends came to 11 bases. This CDR3 is built from 14 residues. The CDR3 sequence: CASSQTTGSYGYTF. The CDR3 bases are TGTGCCAGCAGCCAAACAACAGGGTCCTATGGCTACACCTTC.

Ten or more counts support this clonotype. The chain employs TRBV29-1 and TRBJ1-1; D unclear. Germline V gene data show CDR1 as SQVTM and CDR2 as ANQGSEA. Deletions cut 4 bases from V and 2 bases from J, with 11 bases between. The CDR3 sequence is 13 residues long. CDR3 in amino acids: CSVVVVINTEAFF. The DNA for the CDR3 is TGCAGCGTTGTAGTGGTAATAAACACTGAAGCTTTCTTT.

This clonotype was seen a few times. This chain joins TRBV6-5 and TRBJ1-1; unclear D gene. V lost 6 bases to trimming and J lost 3 bases, with 14 bases between them. The CDR3 length is 14 residues. CDR1 and CDR2 (germline): MNHEY, SVGAGI. The DNA of the CDR3 is TGTGCCAGCAGGGGATGGGCGGCTGACACTGAAGCTTTCTTT. It is translated as CASRGWAADTEAFF.

This clonotype was observed a few times. The chain has TRBV5-1 and TRBJ1-2; possible D gene TRBD1, 6 bases. Germline V gene lookup returns CDR1 SGHRS and CDR2 YFSETQ. The ends were cut back, 2 bases at V and 3 bases at J, with 11 bases in the middle. The CDR3 runs 14 residues. DNA for the CDR3: TGCGCCAGCAGCTTACAGGGCTCGGACTATGGCTACACCTTC. Amino acid sequence: CASSLQGSDYGYTF. The full variable domain, its missing parts supplied by reference TRBV5-1 and TRBJ1-2, is KAGVTQTPRYLIKTRGQQVTLSCSPISGHRSVSWYQQTPGQGLQFLFEYFSETQRNKGNFPGRFSGRQFSNSRSEMNVSTLELGDSALYLCASSLQGSDYGYTFGSGTRLTVV.